This T cell receptor (beta chain) comes out of a study of T cells in Graves' hyperthyroidism and ophthalmopathy. TCR beta CDR3 regions were amplified from RNA transcripts. Primed by the HTBI set, a first-round RT-PCR was run on the TCR CDR3. TCRdb redid the calling of the multiplex PCR reads with MiXCR, one entry per CDR3 protein. This table has 650,000 to 700,000 distinct CDR3 sequences, roughly 17% appearing once. Germline V gives CDR1 SGHRS, CDR2 YFSETQ. CDR3 size: 15 residues. V was cut by 0 bases and J by 4 bases, with 13 bases left in between. The sequenced material came from blood. The TCR originated in a man aged 45-65 years with Graves' hyperthyroidism. The V call is TRBV5-1, the J call TRBJ1-2; D is ambiguous. The CDR3 sequence: CASSLGRDSGYGYTF. The CDR3 nucleotides are TGCGCCAGCAGCTTGGGCCGGGATTCGGGCTATGGCTACACCTTC.